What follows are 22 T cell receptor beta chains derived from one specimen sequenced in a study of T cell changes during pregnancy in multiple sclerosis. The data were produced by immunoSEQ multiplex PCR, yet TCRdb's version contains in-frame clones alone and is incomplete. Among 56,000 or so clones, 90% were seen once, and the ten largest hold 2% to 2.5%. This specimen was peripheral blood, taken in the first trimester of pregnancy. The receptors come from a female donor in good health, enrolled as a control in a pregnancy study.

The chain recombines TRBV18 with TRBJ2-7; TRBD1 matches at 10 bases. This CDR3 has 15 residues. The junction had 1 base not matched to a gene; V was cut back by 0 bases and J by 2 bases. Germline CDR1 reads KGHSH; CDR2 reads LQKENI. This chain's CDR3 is CASSPPGQGTYEQYF. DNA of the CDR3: TGTGCCAGCTCACCACCGGGACAGGGGACCTACGAGCAGTACTTC.

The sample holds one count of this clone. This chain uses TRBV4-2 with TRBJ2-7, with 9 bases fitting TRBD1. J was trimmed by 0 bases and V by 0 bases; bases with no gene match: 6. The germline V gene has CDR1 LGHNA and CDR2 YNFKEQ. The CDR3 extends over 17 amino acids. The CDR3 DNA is TGTGCCAGCAGCCAAGAGGGAGGGACAGGGAGCTCCTACGAGCAGTACTTC. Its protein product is CASSQEGGTGSSYEQYF.

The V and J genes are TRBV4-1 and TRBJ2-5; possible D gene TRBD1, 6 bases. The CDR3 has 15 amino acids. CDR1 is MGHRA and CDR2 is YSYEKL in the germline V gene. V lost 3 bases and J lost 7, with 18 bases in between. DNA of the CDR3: TGCGCCAGCAGCCAGGCTACAGGGATCACAGGGACCCAGTACTTC. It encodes CASSQATGITGTQYF.

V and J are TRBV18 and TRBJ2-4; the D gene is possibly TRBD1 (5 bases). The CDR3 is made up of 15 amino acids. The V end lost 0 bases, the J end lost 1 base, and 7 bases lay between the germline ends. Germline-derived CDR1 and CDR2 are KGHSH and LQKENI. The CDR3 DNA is TGTGCCAGCTCACCACCGTCAGGGGCCAAAAACATTCAGTACTTC. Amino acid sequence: CASSPPSGAKNIQYF.

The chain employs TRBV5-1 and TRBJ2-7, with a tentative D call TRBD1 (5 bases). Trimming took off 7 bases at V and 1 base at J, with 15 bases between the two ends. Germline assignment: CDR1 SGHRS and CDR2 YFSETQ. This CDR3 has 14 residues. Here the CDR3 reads CASVGRVLSYEQYF. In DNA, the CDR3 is TGCGCCAGCGTGGGCAGGGTTTTGTCCTACGAGCAGTACTTC.

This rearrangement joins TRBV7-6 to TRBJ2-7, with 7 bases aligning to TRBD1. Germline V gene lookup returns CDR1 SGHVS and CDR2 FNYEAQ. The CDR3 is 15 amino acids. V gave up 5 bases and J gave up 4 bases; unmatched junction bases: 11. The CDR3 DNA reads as TGTGCCAGCAGCACAGAACCGGGACAGATATACGAGCAGTACTTC. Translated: CASSTEPGQIYEQYF.

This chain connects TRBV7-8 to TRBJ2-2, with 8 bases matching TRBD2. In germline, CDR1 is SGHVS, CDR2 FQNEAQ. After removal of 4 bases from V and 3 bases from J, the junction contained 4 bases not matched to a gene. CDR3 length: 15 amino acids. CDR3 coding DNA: TGTGCCAGCAGCTCGGTAGCGGGGTACACCGGGGAGCTGTTTTTT. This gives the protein CASSSVAGYTGELFF.

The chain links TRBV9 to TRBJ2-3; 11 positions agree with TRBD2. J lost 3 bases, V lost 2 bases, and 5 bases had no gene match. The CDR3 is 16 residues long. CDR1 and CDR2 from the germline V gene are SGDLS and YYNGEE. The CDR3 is CASSVSGGASTDTQYF. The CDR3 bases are TGTGCCAGCAGCGTTAGCGGGGGGGCCTCTACAGATACGCAGTATTTT.

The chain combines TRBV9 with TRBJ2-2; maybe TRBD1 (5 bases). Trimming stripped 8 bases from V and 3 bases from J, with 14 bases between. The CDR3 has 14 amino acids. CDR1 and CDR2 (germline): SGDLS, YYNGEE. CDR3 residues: CASRPDTHTGELFF. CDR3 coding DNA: TGTGCCAGTCGCCCGGACACCCACACCGGGGAGCTGTTTTTT.

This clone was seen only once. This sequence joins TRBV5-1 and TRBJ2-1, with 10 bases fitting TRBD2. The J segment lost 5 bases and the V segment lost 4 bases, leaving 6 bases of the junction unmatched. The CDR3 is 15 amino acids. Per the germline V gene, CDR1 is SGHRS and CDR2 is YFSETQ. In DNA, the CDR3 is TGCGCCAGCAGCCCCTTTGGACTAGCGGACAATGAGCAGTTCTTC. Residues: CASSPFGLADNEQFF.

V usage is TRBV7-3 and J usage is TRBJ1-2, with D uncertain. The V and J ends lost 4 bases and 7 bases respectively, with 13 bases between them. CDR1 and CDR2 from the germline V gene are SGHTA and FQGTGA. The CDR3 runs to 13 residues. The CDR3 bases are TGTGCCAGCAGCTCTTCAGGTGTGGGTGGCTACACCTTC. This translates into CASSSSGVGGYTF.

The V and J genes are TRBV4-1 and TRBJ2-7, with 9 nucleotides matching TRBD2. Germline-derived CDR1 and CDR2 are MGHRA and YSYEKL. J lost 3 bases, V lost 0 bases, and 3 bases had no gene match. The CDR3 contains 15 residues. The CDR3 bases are TGCGCCAGCAGCCAAGAGGGACTAGCAGTCTACGAGCAGTACTTC. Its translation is CASSQEGLAVYEQYF.

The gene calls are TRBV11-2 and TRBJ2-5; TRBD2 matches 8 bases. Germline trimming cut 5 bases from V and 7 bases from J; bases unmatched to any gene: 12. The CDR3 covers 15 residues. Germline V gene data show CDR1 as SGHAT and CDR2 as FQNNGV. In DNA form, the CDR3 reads TGTGCCAGCAGCCCTAGGATTCCCGGGGGGGGGACCCAGTACTTC. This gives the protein CASSPRIPGGGTQYF.

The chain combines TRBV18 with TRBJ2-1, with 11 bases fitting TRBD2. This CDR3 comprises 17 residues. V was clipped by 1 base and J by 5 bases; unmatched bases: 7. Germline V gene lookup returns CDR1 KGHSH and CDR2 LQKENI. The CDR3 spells CASSPQQTSGVNNEQFF. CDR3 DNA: TGTGCCAGCTCACCACAGCAGACTAGCGGGGTTAACAATGAGCAGTTCTTC.

CDR3 DNA: TGTGCCAGTAGTTTACTTAAAGGGCTAGCGGGAGGTTTGGCCGGGGAGCTGTTTTTT. This sequence encodes CASSLLKGLAGGLAGELFF. V gene TRBV19 combines with J gene TRBJ2-2; 11 nucleotides align to TRBD2. Trimming at V came to 5 bases and at J to 6 bases, leaving 17 bases not matched to a gene. The germline V gene has CDR1 LNHDA and CDR2 SQIVND (reference sequence). The CDR3 extends over 19 amino acids.

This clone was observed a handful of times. CDR3 in amino acids: CASSLEMGRQNIQYF. The CDR3 DNA reads TGTGCCAGCAGCCTCGAAATGGGGCGGCAAAACATTCAGTACTTC. The chain recombines TRBV13 with TRBJ2-4, with D maybe TRBD1 (5 bases). There are 15 residues in the CDR3. Germline CDR1 is PRHDT and CDR2 is FYEKMQ (reference sequence). Trimming took off 5 bases at V and 5 bases at J, with 16 bases between the two ends.

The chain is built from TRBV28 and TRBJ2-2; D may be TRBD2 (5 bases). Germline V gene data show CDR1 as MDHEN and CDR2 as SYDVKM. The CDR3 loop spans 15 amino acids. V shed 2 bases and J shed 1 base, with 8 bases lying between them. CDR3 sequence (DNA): TGTGCCAGCAGTTTACCCAGCGGGAACACCGGGGAGCTGTTTTTT. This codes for CASSLPSGNTGELFF. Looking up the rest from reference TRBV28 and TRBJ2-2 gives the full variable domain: DVKVTQSSRYLVKRTGEKVFLECVQDMDHENMFWYRQDPGLGLRLIYFSYDVKMKEKGDIPEGYSVSREKKERFSLILESASTNQTSMYLCASSLPSGNTGELFFGEGSRLTVL.

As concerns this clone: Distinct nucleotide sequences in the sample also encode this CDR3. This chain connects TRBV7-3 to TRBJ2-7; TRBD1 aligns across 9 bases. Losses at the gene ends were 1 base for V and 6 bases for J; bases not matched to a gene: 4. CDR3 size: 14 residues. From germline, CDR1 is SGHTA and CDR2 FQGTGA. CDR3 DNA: TGTGCCAGCAGCTTAAACGGACAGGGGAGCGAGCAGTACTTC. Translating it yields CASSLNGQGSEQYF.

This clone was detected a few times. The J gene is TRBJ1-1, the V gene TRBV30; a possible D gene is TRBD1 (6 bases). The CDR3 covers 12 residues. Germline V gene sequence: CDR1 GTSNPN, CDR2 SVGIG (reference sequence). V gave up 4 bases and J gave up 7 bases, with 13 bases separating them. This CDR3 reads CAWTEGGVEAFF. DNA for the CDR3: TGTGCCTGGACCGAAGGGGGGGTTGAAGCTTTCTTT. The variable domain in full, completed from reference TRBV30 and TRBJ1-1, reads SQTIHQWPATLVQPVGSPLSLECTVEGTSNPNLYWYRQAAGRGLQLLFYSVGIGQISSEVPQNLSASRPQDRQFILSSKKLLLSDSGFYLCAWTEGGVEAFFGQGTRLTVV.

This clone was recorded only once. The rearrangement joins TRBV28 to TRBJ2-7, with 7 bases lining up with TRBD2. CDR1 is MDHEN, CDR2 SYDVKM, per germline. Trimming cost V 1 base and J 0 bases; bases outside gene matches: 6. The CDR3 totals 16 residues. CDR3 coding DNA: TGTGCCAGCAGTTTATATAGGCGGGAGATCTCCTACGAGCAGTACTTC. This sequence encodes CASSLYRREISYEQYF.

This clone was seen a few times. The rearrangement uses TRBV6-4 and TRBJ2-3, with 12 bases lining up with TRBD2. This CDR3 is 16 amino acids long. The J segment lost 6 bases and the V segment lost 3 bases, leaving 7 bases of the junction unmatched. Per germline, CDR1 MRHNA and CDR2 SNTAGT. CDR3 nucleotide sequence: TGTGCCAGCAGTGAAAAGGCTAGCGGGGGGGATGATACGCAGTATTTT. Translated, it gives CASSEKASGGDDTQYF.

The chain's CDR3 is CASRAGNGLNQPQHF. Here the CDR3 DNA reads TGCGCCAGCAGGGCGGGGAACGGACTGAATCAGCCCCAGCATTTT. This sequence joins TRBV10-2 and TRBJ1-5; D uncertain. V shed 6 bases and J shed 4 bases, with 16 bases lying between them. Germline lookup yields CDR1 WSHSY and CDR2 SAAADI. This CDR3 is built from 15 residues.